The clone carrying this TCR beta chain was found many times. Each CDR3 protein gets one entry after TCRdb re-called the RT-PCR reads with MiXCR. The sample comprises under 800,000 distinct CDR3 sequences, roughly 13% of which are singletons, and approximately 6.5% rests with the top ten. The data were obtained in a study of response to subunit inactivated influenza vaccine. CDR1 is SGHRS and CDR2 is YFSETQ in the germline V gene. Trimming removed 3 bases at V and 3 bases at J, with 10 bases between. The CDR3 runs 14 residues. This specimen was PBMCs from blood, taken 14 days before vaccination. The V gene is TRBV5-1, the J gene TRBJ2-1; TRBD1 is a possible D gene (6 bases). The TCR originated in a man over 45 who received an inactivated influenza vaccine. The CDR3 DNA reads TGCGCCAGCAGCTCCCAGGGGATCTACAATGAGCAGTTCTTC. Its protein is CASSSQGIYNEQFF.